The 8 T cell receptor beta chains below all came from one sample that was sequenced in a study of shared clonotypes between healthy human individuals (dated by TCRdb to the early 2020s). Libraries came from the immunoSEQ multiplex PCR assay. TCRdb holds this immuneACCESS table with in-frame rearrangements only. Some clones are missing; in checked studies, unresolved V genes explain under half, and the rest has no known cause. The sample data list hundreds of thousands of clones, and 70% to 80% of these were observed just once. The ten biggest clones cover around 14% of the sample. Sequencing was performed on PBMCs. All receptors derive from a woman aged 40 to 50 in good health. Some clones in this sample may be carry-over from other donors' samples.

This clone was detected ten times or more. The chain carries TRBV11-2 and TRBJ2-7; either TRBD1 or TRBD2 may fit D (7 bases each). This CDR3 has 15 amino acids. Germline V gene data show CDR1 as SGHAT and CDR2 as FQNNGV. V was shortened by 5 bases and J by 1 base, with 15 bases between the two germline ends. The CDR3 DNA reads TGTGCCAGCAGCCGGGGGGCAGGGGGGTCCTACGAGCAGTACTTC. Amino acid sequence: CASSRGAGGSYEQYF.

V usage is TRBV5-1 and J usage is TRBJ2-7; possibly TRBD2 for D (6 bases). Trimming pared 2 bases from V and 0 bases from J, leaving 12 bases between. The V gene's germline CDR1 is SGHRS and CDR2 YFSETQ. The CDR3 is 15 residues long. The DNA of the CDR3 is TGCGCCAGCAGCTTCCGGGACTTCCACTCCTACGAGCAGTACTTC. It specifies CASSFRDFHSYEQYF.

The V and J genes are TRBV19 and TRBJ1-2; 7 bases fit TRBD1. Trimming at V came to 5 bases and at J to 2 bases, leaving 17 bases not matched to a gene. In germline, CDR1 is LNHDA, CDR2 SQIVND (reference sequence). This CDR3 region has 18 residues. The DNA of the CDR3 is TGTGCCAGTAGTTCCCCGTTGGGACAGCTATCTCAGAACTATGGCTACACCTTC. The encoded protein is CASSSPLGQLSQNYGYTF.

The chain combines TRBV19 with TRBJ2-5; 14 positions match TRBD2. The CDR3 has 17 residues. Germline V gene lookup returns CDR1 LNHDA and CDR2 SQIVND (reference sequence). J was trimmed by 5 bases and V by 6 bases; bases with no gene match: 11. The CDR3 DNA reads TGTGCCAGTAGCCCCCTGACTAGCGGGAGGGCCGTTGAGACCCAGTACTTC. The encoded protein is CASSPLTSGRAVETQYF.

The genes are TRBV7-9 and TRBJ2-7; 8 bases fit TRBD1. This CDR3 is 16 amino acids long. Germline lookup yields CDR1 SEHNR and CDR2 FQNEAQ (reference sequence). The ends lost 4 bases at V and 1 base at J; junction bases unmatched: 9. CDR3 coding DNA: TGTGCCAGCAGCTGGCCAGGGGGACAGGCATCCTACGAGCAGTACTTC. Encoded protein: CASSWPGGQASYEQYF.

The chain couples TRBV4-2 to TRBJ1-4, with TRBD1 matching 8 bases. The junction had 6 bases not matched to a gene; V was cut back by 4 bases and J by 8 bases. Germline CDR1 is LGHNA and CDR2 is YNFKEQ. The CDR3 is made up of 14 amino acids. Here the CDR3 DNA reads TGTGCCAGCAGCCTAGGACAGGGTGGGGAAAAACTGTTTTTT. Translating gives CASSLGQGGEKLFF.

The chain recombines TRBV30 with TRBJ2-5; D not resolved. The DNA end is more similar to TRBJ2-7, so the J call may be wrong. The CDR3 is 13 amino acids. The V gene's germline CDR1 is GTSNPN and CDR2 SVGIG (reference sequence). The CDR3 sequence: CAWSVRQNYEQYF. In nucleotides, the CDR3 is TGTGCCTGGAGTGTACGGCAGAACTACGAGCAGTACTTC.

The chain has TRBV30 and TRBJ1-3; tentative D call: TRBD1 (5 bases). Germline V CDR1 and CDR2: GTSNPN, SVGIG (reference sequence). CDR3 length equals 16 residues. V was shortened by 0 bases and J by 7 bases, with 19 bases between the two germline ends. DNA for the CDR3: TGTGCCTGGAGTGTACACAGGCCCGCTCTGTGGAACACCATATATTTT. It codes for CAWSVHRPALWNTIYF.